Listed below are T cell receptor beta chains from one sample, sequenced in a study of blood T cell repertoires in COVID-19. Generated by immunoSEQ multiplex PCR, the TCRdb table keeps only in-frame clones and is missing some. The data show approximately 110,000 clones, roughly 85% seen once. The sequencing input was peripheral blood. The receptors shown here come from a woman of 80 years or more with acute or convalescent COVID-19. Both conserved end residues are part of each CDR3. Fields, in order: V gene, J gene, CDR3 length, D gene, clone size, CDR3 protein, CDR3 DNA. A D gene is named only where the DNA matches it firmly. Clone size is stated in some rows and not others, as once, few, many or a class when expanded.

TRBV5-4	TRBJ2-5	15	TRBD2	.	CASSLTSGLQETQYF	TGTGCCAGCAGCTTGACTAGCGGACTCCAAGAGACCCAGTACTTC
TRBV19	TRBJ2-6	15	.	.	CASSIRGFGANVLTF	TGTGCCAGTAGTATCAGGGGATTTGGGGCCAACGTCCTGACTTTC
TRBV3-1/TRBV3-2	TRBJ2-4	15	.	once	CASSQGEVAKNIQYF	TGTGCCAGCAGCCAAGGGGAGGTGGCCAAAAACATTCAGTACTTC
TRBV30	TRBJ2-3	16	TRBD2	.	CAWSRPSGRGSDTQYF	TGTGCCTGGAGTCGGCCTAGCGGGAGAGGATCAGATACGCAGTATTTT
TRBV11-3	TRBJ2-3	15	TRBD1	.	CASSPGTGGADTQYF	TGTGCCAGCAGCCCCGGGACAGGAGGGGCAGATACGCAGTATTTT
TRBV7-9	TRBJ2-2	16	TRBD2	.	CASSLATSGDTGELFF	TGTGCCAGCAGCTTAGCAACTAGCGGTGACACCGGGGAGCTGTTTTTT
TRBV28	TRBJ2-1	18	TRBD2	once	CASSLKREGGRVYNEQFF	TGTGCCAGCAGCCTCAAGCGGGAGGGCGGTCGGGTCTACAATGAGCAGTTCTTC
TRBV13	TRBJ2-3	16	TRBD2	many	CASSARTSGTGDTQYF	TGTGCCAGCAGCGCCCGGACTAGCGGGACGGGAGATACGCAGTATTTT
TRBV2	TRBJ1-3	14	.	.	CASCRGDSGNTIYF	TGTGCCAGCTGTCGGGGGGACTCTGGAAACACCATATATTTT
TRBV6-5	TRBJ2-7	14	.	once	CASSYSSGPYEQYF	TGTGCCAGCAGTTACTCGTCAGGGCCCTACGAGCAGTACTTC
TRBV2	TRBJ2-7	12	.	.	CASQDYSYEQYF	TGTGCCAGCCAAGACTACTCCTACGAGCAGTACTTC
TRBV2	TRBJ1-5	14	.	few	CASSVGRGNQPQHF	TGTGCCAGCAGTGTAGGCAGGGGCAATCAGCCCCAGCATTTT
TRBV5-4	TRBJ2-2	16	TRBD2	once	CASRAGTSGNTGELFF	TGTGCCAGCAGGGCCGGGACTAGCGGGAACACCGGGGAGCTGTTTTTT
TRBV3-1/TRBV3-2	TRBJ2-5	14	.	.	CASSQPTLLVPNYF	TGTGCCAGCAGCCAACCGACCCTCCTAGTCCCTAACTACTTC
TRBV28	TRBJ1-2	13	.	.	CASSLSGNYGYTF	TGTGCCAGCAGTTTATCGGGGAACTATGGCTACACCTTC
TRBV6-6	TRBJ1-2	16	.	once	CASSYAGGTELYGYTF	TGTGCCAGCAGTTACGCCGGGGGGACCGAGCTCTATGGCTACACCTTC
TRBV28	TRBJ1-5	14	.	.	CASSPPDFNQPQHF	TGTGCCAGCAGTCCCCCGGACTTCAATCAGCCCCAGCATTTT
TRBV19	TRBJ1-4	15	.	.	CAYIKPGIGNEKLFF	TGTGCCTACATCAAACCGGGGATAGGAAATGAAAAACTGTTTTTT
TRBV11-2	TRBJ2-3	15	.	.	CASSFGTAYTDTQYF	TGTGCCAGCAGCTTTGGAACAGCCTACACAGATACGCAGTATTTT
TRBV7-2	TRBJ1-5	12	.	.	CASSFSNQPQHF	TGTGCCAGCAGCTTCTCGAATCAGCCCCAGCATTTT
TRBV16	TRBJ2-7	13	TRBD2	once	CASSQSREGEQYF	TGTGCCAGCAGCCAATCAAGGGAGGGTGAGCAGTACTTC
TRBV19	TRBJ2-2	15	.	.	CASTKGGETTGELFF	TGTGCCAGTACCAAGGGGGGGGAAACCACCGGGGAGCTGTTTTTT
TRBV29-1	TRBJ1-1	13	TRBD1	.	CSGWTGLNTEAFF	TGCAGCGGATGGACAGGGTTGAACACTGAAGCTTTCTTT
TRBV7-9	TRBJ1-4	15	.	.	CASSSGQSTNEKLFF	TGTGCCAGCAGCTCCGGACAGTCAACTAATGAAAAACTGTTTTTT
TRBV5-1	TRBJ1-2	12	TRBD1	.	CASSFDREGYTF	TGCGCCAGCAGCTTTGACAGGGAGGGCTACACCTTC
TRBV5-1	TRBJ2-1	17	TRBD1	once	CASSLGDRGRSYNEQFF	TGCGCCAGCAGCTTGGGGGACAGGGGGCGCTCCTACAATGAGCAGTTCTTC
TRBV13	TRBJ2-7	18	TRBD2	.	CASSSRGRDSGRGDEQYF	TGTGCCAGCAGCTCAAGAGGGAGGGATAGCGGGAGGGGAGACGAGCAGTACTTC
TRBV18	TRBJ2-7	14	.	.	CASSPNRDAYEQYF	TGTGCCAGCTCACCAAACAGGGACGCCTACGAGCAGTACTTC
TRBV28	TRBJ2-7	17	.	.	CASSLISPGLYSYEQYF	TGTGCCAGCAGCTTAATTTCCCCGGGACTGTACTCCTACGAGCAGTACTTC
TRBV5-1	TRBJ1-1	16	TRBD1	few	CASSTRQGSVGTEAFF	TGCGCCAGCAGCACGAGACAGGGGTCAGTAGGCACTGAAGCTTTCTTT
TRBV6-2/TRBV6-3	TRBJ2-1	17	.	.	CASSYPLGDTQYNEQFF	TGTGCCAGCAGTTACCCCCTGGGCGACACTCAATACAATGAGCAGTTCTTC
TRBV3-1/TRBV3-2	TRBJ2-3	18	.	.	CASSQDRGSLAFTDTQYF	TGTGCCAGCAGCCAAGATCGGGGGAGTCTGGCCTTCACAGATACGCAGTATTTT
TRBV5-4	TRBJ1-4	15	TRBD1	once	CASSIRTGGNEKLFF	TGTGCCAGCAGCATACGGACAGGGGGCAATGAAAAACTGTTTTTT
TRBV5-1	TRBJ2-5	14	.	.	CASSAGTLKETQYF	TGCGCCAGCAGCGCCGGGACTCTGAAAGAGACCCAGTACTTC
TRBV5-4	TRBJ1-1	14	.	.	CASSLAGGRTEAFF	TGTGCCAGCAGCCTGGCGGGGGGGAGAACTGAAGCTTTCTTT
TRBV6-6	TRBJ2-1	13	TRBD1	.	CASKGGAENEQFF	TGTGCCAGCAAAGGGGGCGCGGAGAATGAGCAGTTCTTC
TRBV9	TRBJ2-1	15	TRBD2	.	CASSVVGTSLNEQFF	TGTGCCAGCAGCGTAGTAGGGACTAGCCTCAATGAGCAGTTCTTC